A single sample is the source of the 12 T cell receptor beta chains below, sequenced in a study of response to subunit inactivated influenza vaccine. TCRdb reanalysed the RT-PCR reads using MiXCR and keeps one entry per CDR3 protein. The sample holds roughly 710,000 distinct CDR3 sequences, about 14% seen once. Sample: PBMCs from blood, taken less than 15 days before vaccination. The receptors derive from a man in his fifties or sixties who received an inactivated influenza vaccine.

The rearrangement links TRBV21-1 to TRBJ2-5; TRBD1 reflects the table's D call only, with no check against the DNA. TRBV21-1 corresponds to a pseudogene. This CDR3 is built from 18 residues. The CDR3 is CASSKALGPRQNQETQYF. CDR3 sequence (DNA): TGTGCCAGCAGCAAAGCGCTTGGTCCCAGACAGAACCAAGAGACCCAGTACTTC.

The V call is TRBV6-2 or TRBV6-3, the J call TRBJ2-1; 7 bases align to TRBD1. CDR3 length: 16 amino acids. Germline lookup yields CDR1 MNHEY and CDR2 SVGEGT. Losses at the gene ends were 4 bases for V and 5 bases for J; bases not matched to a gene: 11. The CDR3 loop is CASSSDRVSYDNEQFF. CDR3 nucleotides: TGTGCCAGCAGTTCCGACAGGGTTTCGTACGACAATGAGCAGTTCTTC.

V is TRBV3-1 and J is TRBJ2-7; 8 bases line up with TRBD2. The CDR3 is made up of 15 amino acids. The V segment lost 3 bases and the J segment 4 bases; nucleotides outside the gene matches: 8. Germline V gene sequence: CDR1 LGHDT, CDR2 YNNKEL (reference sequence). CDR3 sequence reads: CASSQSGLGIYEQYF. In nucleotides, the CDR3 is TGTGCCAGCAGCCAGTCGGGACTAGGGATATACGAGCAGTACTTC.

The V gene is TRBV6-4, the J gene TRBJ1-2; D remains unclear. Between the trimmed V and J ends, which lost 4 bases and 10 bases, there was a span of 25 bases. CDR3 length: 16 residues. Germline-derived CDR1 and CDR2 are MRHNA and SNTAGT. The CDR3 protein is CASSVRAAIFLQDYTF. The CDR3 DNA reads TGTGCCAGCAGTGTTAGGGCAGCAATTTTCCTTCAAGACTACACCTTC.

This clonotype came up many times. The chain recombines TRBV4-3 with TRBJ2-1; possible D gene TRBD2, 5 bases. V was cut by 4 bases and J by 7 bases, with 14 bases left in between. The CDR3 contains 14 residues. The V gene's germline CDR1 is LGHNA and CDR2 YSLEER. CDR3 amino acids: CASSPTVGENEQFF. Here the CDR3 DNA reads TGCGCCAGCAGCCCAACGGTCGGGGAAAATGAGCAGTTCTTC.

This clonotype showed up many times. The chain combines TRBV7-9 with TRBJ1-2; 8 bases match TRBD1. Trimming removed 3 bases from V and 1 base from J; junction bases left unmatched: 4. The CDR3 totals 15 residues. Germline V gene sequence: CDR1 SEHNR, CDR2 FQNEAQ (reference sequence). CDR3 coding DNA: TGTGCCAGCAGCTTTACAGGGGGAATTAACTATGGCTACACCTTC. It translates to CASSFTGGINYGYTF.

The chain is built from TRBV5-8 and TRBJ2-5, with TRBD1 matching over 8 bases. This CDR3 is 16 amino acids long. After removal of 0 bases from V and 1 base from J, the junction contained 5 bases not matched to a gene. The germline V gene has CDR1 SGHTS and CDR2 YDEGEE. The CDR3 sequence is CASSLGVTGVQETQYF. The DNA of the CDR3 is TGTGCCAGCAGCTTGGGTGTGACAGGGGTCCAAGAGACCCAGTACTTC.

The CDR3 here is CASSFEGGPDTQYF. CDR3 in DNA: TGTGCCAGCAGCTTCGAGGGGGGTCCAGATACGCAGTATTTT. This chain links TRBV5-4 with TRBJ2-3; D is tentatively TRBD1 or TRBD2 (6 bases each). This CDR3 is built from 14 residues. V lost 2 bases and J 4 bases, leaving 11 bases between the germline ends. Germline V gene data show CDR1 as SGHNT and CDR2 as YYREEE (reference sequence).

This CDR3 is CASSPRGVLRKDTQYF. The CDR3 coding sequence is TGTGCCAGCAGTCCTCGGGGGGTCCTACGCAAGGATACGCAGTATTTT. This rearrangement joins TRBV12-3 or TRBV12-4 to TRBJ2-3, with 7 bases identical to TRBD2. Trimming cost V 5 bases and J 6 bases; bases outside gene matches: 14. This CDR3 comprises 16 residues.

This clonotype was counted many times. An end of the junction does not agree with germline; a read error may underlie this. The genes are TRBV5-1 and TRBJ2-7; 11 nucleotides agree with TRBD2. The CDR3 runs to 15 residues. Germline-derived CDR1 and CDR2 are SGHRS and YFSETQ. CDR3 sequence reads: CASSLAGGSSYEQYF. As DNA, the CDR3 is TGTGCCAGCAGCTTAGCGGGGGGGAGCTCCTACGAGCAGTACTTC.

This clonotype was counted only a few times. This rearrangement joins TRBV5-1 to TRBJ2-5; 9 nucleotides agree with TRBD1. The germline V gene encodes CDR1 SGHRS and CDR2 YFSETQ. Trimming cost V 6 bases and J 2 bases; bases outside gene matches: 8. This CDR3 contains 15 residues. CDR3 loop: CASTGKTGGQETQYF. In DNA, the CDR3 is TGCGCCAGCACCGGGAAGACAGGGGGACAAGAGACCCAGTACTTC.

V is TRBV6-5 and J is TRBJ2-7; no firm D call. Trimming took off 0 bases at V and 1 base at J, with 10 bases between the two ends. CDR1 MNHEY and CDR2 SVGAGI come from the germline V gene. The CDR3 runs 15 residues. The CDR3 here is CASSYSALGSYEQYF. CDR3 sequence (DNA): TGTGCCAGCAGTTACTCGGCCCTAGGGTCCTACGAGCAGTACTTC.